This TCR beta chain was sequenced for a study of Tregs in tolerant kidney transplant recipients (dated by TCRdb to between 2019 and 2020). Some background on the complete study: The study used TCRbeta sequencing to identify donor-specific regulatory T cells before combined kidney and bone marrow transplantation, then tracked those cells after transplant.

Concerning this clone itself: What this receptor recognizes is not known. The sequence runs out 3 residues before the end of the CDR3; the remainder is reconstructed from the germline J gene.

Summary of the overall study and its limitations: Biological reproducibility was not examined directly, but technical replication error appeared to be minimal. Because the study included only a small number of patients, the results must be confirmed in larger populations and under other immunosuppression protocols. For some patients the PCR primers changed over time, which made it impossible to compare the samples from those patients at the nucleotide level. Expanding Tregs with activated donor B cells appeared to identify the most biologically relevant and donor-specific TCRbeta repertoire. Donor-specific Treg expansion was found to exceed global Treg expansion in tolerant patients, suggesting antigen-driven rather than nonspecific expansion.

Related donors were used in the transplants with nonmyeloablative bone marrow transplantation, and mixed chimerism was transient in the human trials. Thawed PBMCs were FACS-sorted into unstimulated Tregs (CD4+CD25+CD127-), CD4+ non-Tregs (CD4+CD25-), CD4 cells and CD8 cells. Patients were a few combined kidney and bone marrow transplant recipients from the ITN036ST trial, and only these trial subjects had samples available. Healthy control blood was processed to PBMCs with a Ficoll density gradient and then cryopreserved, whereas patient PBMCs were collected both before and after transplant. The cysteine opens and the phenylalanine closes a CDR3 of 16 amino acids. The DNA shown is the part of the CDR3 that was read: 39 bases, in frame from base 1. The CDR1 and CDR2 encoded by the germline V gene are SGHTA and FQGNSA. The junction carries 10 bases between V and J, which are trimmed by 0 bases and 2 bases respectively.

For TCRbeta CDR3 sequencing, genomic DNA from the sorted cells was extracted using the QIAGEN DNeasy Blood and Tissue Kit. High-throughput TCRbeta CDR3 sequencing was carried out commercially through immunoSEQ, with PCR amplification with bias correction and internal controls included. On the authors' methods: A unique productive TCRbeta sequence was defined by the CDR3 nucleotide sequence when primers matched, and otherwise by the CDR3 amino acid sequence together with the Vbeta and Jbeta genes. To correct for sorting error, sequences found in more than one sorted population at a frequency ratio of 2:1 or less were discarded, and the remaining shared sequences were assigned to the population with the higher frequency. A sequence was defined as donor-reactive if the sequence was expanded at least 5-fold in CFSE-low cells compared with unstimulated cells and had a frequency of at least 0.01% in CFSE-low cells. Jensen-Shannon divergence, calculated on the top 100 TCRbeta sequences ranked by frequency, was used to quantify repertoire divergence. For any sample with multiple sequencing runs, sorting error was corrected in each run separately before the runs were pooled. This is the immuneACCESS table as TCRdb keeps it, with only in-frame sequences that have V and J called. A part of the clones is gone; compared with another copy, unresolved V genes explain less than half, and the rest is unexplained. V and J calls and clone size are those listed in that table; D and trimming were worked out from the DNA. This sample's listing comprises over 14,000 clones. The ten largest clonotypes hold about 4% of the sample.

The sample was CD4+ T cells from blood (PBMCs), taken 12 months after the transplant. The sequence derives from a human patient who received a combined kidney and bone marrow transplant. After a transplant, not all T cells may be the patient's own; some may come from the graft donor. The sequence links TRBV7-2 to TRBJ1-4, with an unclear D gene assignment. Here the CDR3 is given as CASSLAPIGTNEKLFF. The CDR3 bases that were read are TGTGCCAGCAGCTTAGCCCCCATAGGGACTAATGAAAAA. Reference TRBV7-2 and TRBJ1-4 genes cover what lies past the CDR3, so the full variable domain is GAGVSQSPSNKVTEKGKDVELRCDPISGHTALYWYRQSLGQGLEFLIYFQGNSAPDKSGLPSDRFSAERTGGSVSTLTIQRTQQEDSAVYLCASSLAPIGTNEKLFFGSGTQLSVL.